This passage covers 12 T cell receptor beta chains from one sample sequenced in a study of T cells in Graves' hyperthyroidism and ophthalmopathy. Amplification of TCR beta CDR3 regions was performed using RNA transcripts as template. HTBI primers were employed in a first-round RT-PCR of the TCR CDR3. TCRdb passed the multiplex PCR reads through MiXCR, listing each CDR3 protein once. This table holds more than 300,000 distinct CDR3 sequences, roughly a sixth found once. Sequences were obtained from blood. Source of these receptors: a woman aged 30 to 39 with Graves' hyperthyroidism that later progressed to Graves' ophthalmopathy.

This clonotype has a count of ten or more. This chain links TRBV11-3 with TRBJ2-7; possible D gene TRBD2, 6 bases. V gave up 2 bases and J gave up 5 bases, with 19 bases separating them. Germline V gene lookup returns CDR1 SGHNT and CDR2 YENEEA. The CDR3 contains 16 residues. CDR3 region: CASSLTAAREAHEQYF. As DNA, the CDR3 is TGTGCCAGCAGCTTAACCGCCGCAAGGGAGGCCCACGAGCAGTACTTC.

This clonotype was observed at least ten times. The V call is TRBV7-9, the J call TRBJ1-6; 11 bases agree with TRBD1. The CDR3 runs 16 residues. Germline CDR1 is SEHNR and CDR2 is FQNEAQ (reference sequence). V gave up 5 bases and J gave up 9 bases; unmatched junction bases: 9. Here the CDR3 reads CASSASGTGGSSPLHF. In DNA form, the CDR3 reads TGTGCCAGCAGCGCTAGTGGGACAGGGGGGAGTTCACCCCTCCACTTT.

This clonotype was seen more than once but under ten times. The chain uses TRBV20-1 and TRBJ1-2, with D unclear. The CDR3 totals 16 residues. The V end was cut by 0 bases, the J end by 0 bases, with 14 bases between. Germline V gives CDR1 DFQATT, CDR2 SNEGSKA (reference sequence). For the CDR3, the DNA is TGCAGTGCTAGAGATCTCCGGACGGCAGCTAACTATGGCTACACCTTC. Its protein is CSARDLRTAANYGYTF.

The table lists this clonotype with a few counts. One end of the junction varies from germline; a read error may be responsible. The rearrangement joins TRBV28 to TRBJ2-2, with D possibly TRBD2 on 7 matching bases. This CDR3 has 23 residues. Per germline, CDR1 MDHEN and CDR2 SYDVKM. CDR3 DNA: TGTGCCAGCAGTCAGAACTACGCAACCATACCCTTTAGCGTGGGGGGGCCCACCGGGGAGCTGGTTTTT. Encoded protein: CASSQNYATIPFSVGGPTGELVF.

This clonotype was recorded at least ten times. The chain joins TRBV11-2 to TRBJ1-4; no definite D call. The CDR3 is made up of 14 amino acids. The ends were cut back, 0 bases at V and 5 bases at J, with 7 bases in the middle. Germline loops: CDR1 SGHAT, CDR2 FQNNGV. CDR3 in DNA: TGTGCCAGCAGCTTAGATAGAGGGAATGAAAAACTGTTTTTT. It codes for CASSLDRGNEKLFF. The entire variable domain, with the rest obtained from reference TRBV11-2 and TRBJ1-4, is as follows: EAGVAQSPRYKIIEKRQSVAFWCNPISGHATLYWYQQILGQGPKLLIQFQNNGVVDDSQLPKDRFSAERLKGVDSTLKIQPAKLEDSAVYLCASSLDRGNEKLFFGSGTQLSVL.

CDR3: CASSSTGGTNEKLFF. For the CDR3, the DNA is TGCGCCAGCAGCTCGACAGGGGGGACTAATGAAAAACTGTTTTTT. The chain couples TRBV5-1 to TRBJ1-4; 9 nucleotides line up with TRBD1. Trimming removed 3 bases from V and 2 bases from J; junction bases left unmatched: 2. The CDR3 is made up of 15 amino acids. Germline CDR1 reads SGHRS; CDR2 reads YFSETQ.

This clonotype was recorded at least ten times. The chain has TRBV12-3 or TRBV12-4 and TRBJ1-1; D is unclear. V was trimmed by 3 bases and J by 0 bases, leaving 11 bases between them. This CDR3 spans 15 amino acids. The CDR3 nucleotides are TGTGCCAGCAGTTTTTCCCCTAGTCTGAACACTGAAGCTTTCTTT. Translation: CASSFSPSLNTEAFF.

The V and J genes are TRBV9 and TRBJ2-1; 10 nucleotides match TRBD2. V trimming: 2 bases; J trimming: 8 bases; junction bases outside the gene matches: 10. Germline CDR1 reads SGDLS; CDR2 reads YYNGEE. CDR3 size: 16 residues. The CDR3 nucleotides read TGTGCCAGCAGCGTTTCTAGCGGGAGTTGGGGGGATGAGCAGTTCTTC. It translates to CASSVSSGSWGDEQFF.

The CDR3, as DNA: TGTGCCAGCAGTGAAACTAGCGGGATCTACGAGCAGTACTTC. It translates to CASSETSGIYEQYF. The chain carries TRBV2 and TRBJ2-7; TRBD2 agrees at 10 bases. V was clipped by 2 bases and J by 3 bases; unmatched bases: 1. CDR3 length equals 14 residues. Germline CDR1 SNHLY, CDR2 FYNNEI.

The sample holds many counts of this clonotype. CDR3 residues: CASSPAGGPADEQFF. The CDR3 DNA reads TGCGCCAGCAGCCCAGCGGGGGGGCCGGCCGATGAGCAGTTCTTC. The chain couples TRBV5-1 to TRBJ2-1; TRBD2 matches at 10 bases. This CDR3 comprises 15 residues. The V and J ends lost 4 bases and 8 bases, in that order; junction bases with no gene match: 9. Germline CDR1 reads SGHRS; CDR2 reads YFSETQ.

The V and J genes are TRBV19 and TRBJ2-1; TRBD2 might be the D (6 bases). The CDR3 loop spans 15 amino acids. Trimming left V 4 bases short and J 0 bases short, with 10 bases between. Germline CDR1 and CDR2: LNHDA and SQIVND (reference sequence). DNA of the CDR3: TGTGCCAGTAGTACTAGCGCACGCTCCTACAATGAGCAGTTCTTC. Its translation: CASSTSARSYNEQFF.

This clonotype was recorded at least ten times. The gene calls are TRBV28 and TRBJ2-4; D uncertain. Per the germline V gene, CDR1 is MDHEN and CDR2 is SYDVKM. The CDR3 length is 14 residues. Trimming pared 3 bases from V and 6 bases from J, leaving 12 bases between. CDR3 sequence: CASSFPDGPNIQYF. CDR3 nucleotide sequence: TGTGCCAGCAGTTTCCCGGACGGCCCAAACATTCAGTACTTC.